This entry lists 8 T cell receptor beta chains sequenced from one sample in a study of blood T cell repertoires in COVID-19 (dated by TCRdb to about 2020). Library generation was performed with the immunoSEQ multiplex PCR assay. Not all clones reach the TCRdb copy of this immuneACCESS table, which keeps in-frame sequences only. Checked studies attribute under half of the gap to unresolved V genes and leave the rest unexplained. This sample gives approximately 260,000 clones in total; around nine tenths of them show up just once. The ten most abundant clones make up under 2.5% of the sample. The specimen sequenced was peripheral blood. The receptor set was obtained from a woman aged 40 to 50 who had recovered from COVID-19.

In DNA form, the CDR3 reads TGTGCCAGTAGTACAGGCTATGGCTACACCTTC. It is translated as CASSTGYGYTF. The chain combines TRBV19 with TRBJ1-2; D is uncertain. Germline V gene sequence: CDR1 LNHDA, CDR2 SQIVND (reference sequence). V dropped 4 bases and J dropped 4 bases, with 4 bases sitting between them. The CDR3 consists of 11 residues.

The chain is built from TRBV29-1 and TRBJ2-5, with TRBD2 matching 9 bases. The junction had 12 bases not matched to a gene; V was cut back by 0 bases and J by 7 bases. In germline, CDR1 is SQVTM, CDR2 ANQGSEA. The CDR3 sequence is 16 residues long. The CDR3, as DNA: TGCAGCGTTGAAGACCCTCTCGGTAGCGGGGGCCTGACCCAGTACTTC. Translating it yields CSVEDPLGSGGLTQYF.

The chain links TRBV3-1 (or the pseudogene TRBV3-2) to TRBJ1-2; TRBD1 matches at 7 bases. The length of the CDR3 is 17 residues. V lost 4 bases to trimming and J lost 1 base; unmatched junction nucleotides: 12. Per the germline V gene, CDR1 is LGHDT and CDR2 is YNNKEL (reference sequence). The CDR3 bases are TGTGCCAGCAGCCGACAGACAGGGAAGGAGGGTAACTATGGCTACACCTTC. It yields the protein CASSRQTGKEGNYGYTF.

V gene TRBV10-3 combines with J gene TRBJ2-3, with TRBD2 identical over 12 bases. Germline CDR1 is ENHRY and CDR2 is SYGVKD. V was pared by 8 bases and J by 5 bases, with 8 bases of the junction left unmatched. The CDR3 runs to 15 residues. The CDR3 here is CAISLAGGLLDTQYF. The CDR3 DNA is TGTGCCATCTCCCTAGCGGGGGGGTTATTAGATACGCAGTATTTT.

The chain links TRBV10-3 to TRBJ1-1; D perhaps matches TRBD1 (5 bases). This CDR3 region has 13 residues. Germline loops: CDR1 ENHRY, CDR2 SYGVKD. The V gene lost 6 bases and the J gene lost 7 bases, with 15 bases spanning the gap. CDR3 coding DNA: TGTGCCATCAGGGACGGGGGGGTGTTTGAAGCTTTCTTT. Its translation: CAIRDGGVFEAFF.

This clone was counted once. The chain has TRBV5-6 and TRBJ2-7; TRBD1 is a possible D gene (6 bases). V was cut by 4 bases and J by 3 bases, with 8 bases left in between. There are 12 residues in the CDR3. Germline V gene data show CDR1 as SGHDT and CDR2 as YYEEEE. Here the CDR3 DNA reads TGTGCCAGCAGCCCGGGACACTACGAGCAGTACTTC. Protein sequence: CASSPGHYEQYF.

The chain employs TRBV18 and TRBJ2-7; D is possibly TRBD2 (6 bases). Germline CDR1 reads KGHSH; CDR2 reads LQKENI. Trimming cost V 3 bases and J 2 bases, with 8 bases left between them. The CDR3 sequence is 13 residues long. The CDR3 DNA reads as TGTGCCAGCTCACCGGCGGGGACCTACGAGCAGTACTTC. Its protein is CASSPAGTYEQYF.

The chain combines TRBV5-4 with TRBJ1-4, with D tentatively TRBD1 (6 bases). Trimming took 4 bases from V and 6 from J, leaving 16 bases between them. Germline V CDR1 and CDR2: SGHNT, YYREEE (reference sequence). The CDR3 spans 15 residues. The CDR3 nucleotides read TGTGCCAGCAGCAACTCAGGGGAGATGGATGAAAAACTGTTTTTT. Protein product: CASSNSGEMDEKLFF.